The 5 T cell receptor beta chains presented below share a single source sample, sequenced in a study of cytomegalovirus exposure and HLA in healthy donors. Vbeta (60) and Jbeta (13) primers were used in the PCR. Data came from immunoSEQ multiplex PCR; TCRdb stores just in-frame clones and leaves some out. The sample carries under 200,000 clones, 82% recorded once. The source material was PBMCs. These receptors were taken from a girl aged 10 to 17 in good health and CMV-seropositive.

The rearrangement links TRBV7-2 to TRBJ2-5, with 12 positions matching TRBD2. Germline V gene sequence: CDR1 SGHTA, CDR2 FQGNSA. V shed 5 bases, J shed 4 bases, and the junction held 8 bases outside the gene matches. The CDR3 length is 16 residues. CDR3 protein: CASSAPSGGAGETQYF. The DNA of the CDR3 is TGTGCCAGCAGCGCGCCTAGCGGGGGGGCGGGAGAGACCCAGTACTTC.

CDR3 amino acids: CAISESGGGNQPQHF. The DNA of the CDR3 is TGTGCCATCAGTGAGTCGGGGGGGGGCAATCAGCCCCAGCATTTT. This chain connects TRBV10-3 to TRBJ1-5; possibly TRBD1 for D (5 bases). This CDR3 is 15 amino acids long. V lost 0 bases to trimming and J lost 2 bases, with 8 bases between them. Germline-derived CDR1 and CDR2 are ENHRY and SYGVKD.

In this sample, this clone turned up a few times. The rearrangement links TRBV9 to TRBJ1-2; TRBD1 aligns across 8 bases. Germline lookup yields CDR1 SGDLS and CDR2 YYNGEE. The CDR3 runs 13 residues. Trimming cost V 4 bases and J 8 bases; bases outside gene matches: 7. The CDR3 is CASSLDREGGYTF. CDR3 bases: TGTGCCAGCAGCCTGGACAGGGAAGGCGGCTACACCTTC.

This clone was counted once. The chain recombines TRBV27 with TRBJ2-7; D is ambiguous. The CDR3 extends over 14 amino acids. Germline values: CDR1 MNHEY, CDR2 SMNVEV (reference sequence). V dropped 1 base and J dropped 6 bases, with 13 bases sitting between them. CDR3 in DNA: TGTGCCAGCAGTTTATGGGCGCAGCAGACCGAGCAGTACTTC. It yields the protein CASSLWAQQTEQYF.

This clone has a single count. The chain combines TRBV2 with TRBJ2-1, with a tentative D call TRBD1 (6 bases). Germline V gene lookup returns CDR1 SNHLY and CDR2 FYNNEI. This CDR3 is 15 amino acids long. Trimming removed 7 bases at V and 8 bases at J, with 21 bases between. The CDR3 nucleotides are TGTGCCAGCAATGCGGGTGGGGACATAGTCGATGAGCAGTTCTTC. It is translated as CASNAGGDIVDEQFF.